One sample yielded the 16 T cell receptor beta chains listed below, sequenced in a study of blood T cell repertoires in COVID-19. Some clones are missing from TCRdb's copy, which holds only in-frame ones; the method was immunoSEQ multiplex PCR. The table records under 350,000 clones, about 86% of them present only once. Source material: PBMCs or T cells enriched from blood (not recorded which). These receptors were collected from a woman aged 40-49 years with acute COVID-19.

J is TRBJ2-1 and V is TRBV18; the match to TRBD2 covers 7 bases. After removal of 6 bases from V and 4 bases from J, the junction contained 12 bases not matched to a gene. The CDR3 has 16 residues. Germline V lookup: CDR1 KGHSH, CDR2 LQKENI. The CDR3 is CASSPRLAGQYNEQFF. CDR3 DNA sequence: TGTGCCAGCTCGCCGAGACTAGCAGGACAATACAATGAGCAGTTCTTC.

This chain joins TRBV6-2 or TRBV6-3 and TRBJ2-7, with 9 bases identical to TRBD2. The CDR3 loop spans 15 amino acids. Germline V gives CDR1 MNHEY, CDR2 SVGEGT. V lost 5 bases and J lost 2; bases outside the gene matches: 7. The CDR3 DNA is TGTGCCAGCAGTCAGGGTAGCGGGGGACCCTACGAGCAGTACTTC. Protein: CASSQGSGGPYEQYF.

This clone was picked up one time. This chain connects TRBV4-2 to TRBJ2-5, with a tentative D call TRBD1 (6 bases). This CDR3 contains 15 residues. Trimming removed 6 bases from V and 1 base from J, with 15 bases in between. Germline lookup yields CDR1 LGHNA and CDR2 YNFKEQ. CDR3 region: CASRAGAGAQETQYF. The CDR3 DNA follows: TGTGCCAGCAGGGCAGGGGCGGGCGCCCAAGAGACCCAGTACTTC.

V usage is TRBV28 and J usage is TRBJ2-7; 13 bases agree with TRBD2. Per germline, CDR1 MDHEN and CDR2 SYDVKM. This CDR3 has 18 amino acids. Trimming cost V 5 bases and J 6 bases; bases outside gene matches: 16. DNA for the CDR3: TGTGCCAGCAGTCTATTAACTAGCGGGAGGGCCGAAGTTCGCGAGCAGTACTTC. As protein: CASSLLTSGRAEVREQYF.

The chain couples TRBV24-1 to TRBJ2-1; TRBD1 aligns across 9 bases. The J segment lost 3 bases and the V segment lost 0 bases, leaving 5 bases of the junction unmatched. This CDR3 has 17 residues. Germline V gene lookup returns CDR1 KGHDR and CDR2 SFDVKD. CDR3 sequence (DNA): TGTGCCACCAGTGATTTGCCACGGACAGGGGTCTACAATGAGCAGTTCTTC. Its protein is CATSDLPRTGVYNEQFF.

The chain combines TRBV7-2 with TRBJ1-2, with 10 bases matching TRBD1. Germline V gene data show CDR1 as SGHTA and CDR2 as FQGNSA. Germline trimming cut 1 base from V and 2 bases from J; bases unmatched to any gene: 4. The CDR3 totals 16 residues. The CDR3 nucleotides read TGTGCCAGCAGCTTAGGAGGACAGGGGGGGAACTATGGCTACACCTTC. It specifies CASSLGGQGGNYGYTF.

This clone was recorded only once. The rearrangement uses TRBV6-5 and TRBJ1-6; D is possibly TRBD1 (6 bases). Germline lookup yields CDR1 MNHEY and CDR2 SVGAGI. Between the trimmed V and J ends, which lost 2 bases and 9 bases, there was a span of 11 bases. The CDR3 runs to 14 residues. Here the CDR3 reads CASSYRDIFSPLHF. CDR3 nucleotides: TGTGCCAGCAGTTACCGGGACATTTTTTCACCCCTCCACTTT.

The gene calls are TRBV3-1 (or the pseudogene TRBV3-2) and TRBJ2-7; 8 bases are shared with TRBD1. V shed 7 bases, J shed 6 bases, and the junction held 8 bases outside the gene matches. The CDR3 is 13 amino acids. Germline lookup yields CDR1 LGHDT and CDR2 YNNKEL (reference sequence). This chain's CDR3 is CASTDRGPGEQYF. CDR3 DNA: TGTGCCAGCACTGACAGGGGTCCAGGCGAGCAGTACTTC.

This chain uses TRBV4-3 with TRBJ2-5; D call uncertain. Per germline, CDR1 LGHNA and CDR2 YSLEER. The length of the CDR3 is 15 residues. Trimming took 1 base from V and 2 from J, leaving 11 bases between them. CDR3 region: CASSQVFSPQETQYF. The CDR3 DNA sequence: TGCGCCAGCAGCCAAGTTTTCTCTCCTCAAGAGACCCAGTACTTC.

This clone showed up just once. This chain links TRBV6-2 or TRBV6-3 with TRBJ2-1; 8 nucleotides match TRBD2. V shed 2 bases, J shed 4 bases, and the junction held 7 bases outside the gene matches. Looked up from germline, CDR1 is MNHEY and CDR2 is SVGEGT. The CDR3 is made up of 16 amino acids. The CDR3 is CASSYNGLAGYNEQFF. The CDR3 region has the DNA TGTGCCAGCAGTTACAATGGGCTAGCGGGTTACAATGAGCAGTTCTTC.

The V call is TRBV3-1 (or the pseudogene TRBV3-2), the J call TRBJ2-7; weak D call: TRBD2 (7 bases). V lost 4 bases and J 1 base, leaving 23 bases between the germline ends. CDR1 is LGHDT, CDR2 YNNKEL, per germline (reference sequence). The CDR3 has 18 amino acids. The CDR3 DNA reads as TGTGCCAGCAGCCCCGCGGGGGCGAGGGGGGGCCTTTCCTACGAGCAGTACTTC. This codes for CASSPAGARGGLSYEQYF.

The gene calls are TRBV7-2 and TRBJ1-2; TRBD1 matches 7 bases. This CDR3 has 14 residues. Germline V gene sequence: CDR1 SGHTA, CDR2 FQGNSA. V dropped 4 bases and J dropped 5; count of bases not matched to a gene: 7. The CDR3 coding sequence is TGTGCCAGCAGCTCACAGGGGCCTAGTTATGGCTACACCTTC. Protein sequence: CASSSQGPSYGYTF.

The chain joins TRBV2 to TRBJ2-1; D is possibly TRBD1 (6 bases). CDR1 is SNHLY and CDR2 is FYNNEI in the germline V gene. This CDR3 has 14 residues. Trimming took 4 bases from V and 5 from J, leaving 12 bases between them. For the CDR3, the DNA is TGTGCCAGCAGTGCAATATACAGGGACAATGAGCAGTTCTTC. This translates into CASSAIYRDNEQFF.

The chain employs TRBV18 and TRBJ1-6, with a weak D call TRBD1 (5 bases). The germline gives CDR1 KGHSH, CDR2 LQKENI. This CDR3 contains 15 residues. With 2 bases removed from V and 9 bases from J, the gap between germline ends came to 14 bases. The CDR3 DNA reads TGTGCCAGCTCACCAGCGGGGGGTTGGCGTTCACCCCTCCACTTT. Its translation is CASSPAGGWRSPLHF.

V and J are TRBV3-1 (or the pseudogene TRBV3-2) and TRBJ2-6, with 11 bases aligning to TRBD2. This CDR3 spans 21 amino acids. J was trimmed by 0 bases and V by 1 base; bases with no gene match: 11. CDR1 LGHDT and CDR2 YNNKEL come from the germline V gene (reference sequence). CDR3 residues: CASSQVWGLAEPPSGANVLTF. The CDR3, as DNA: TGTGCCAGCAGCCAAGTCTGGGGACTAGCGGAGCCGCCCTCTGGGGCCAACGTCCTGACTTTC.

V is TRBV30 and J is TRBJ1-6; D uncertain. CDR1 and CDR2 (germline): GTSNPN, SVGIG (reference sequence). V dropped 2 bases and J dropped 7 bases, with 6 bases sitting between them. The CDR3 is made up of 12 amino acids. The CDR3 DNA is TGTGCCTGGAGTAGAGGCAATTCACCCCTCCACTTT. This gives the protein CAWSRGNSPLHF.